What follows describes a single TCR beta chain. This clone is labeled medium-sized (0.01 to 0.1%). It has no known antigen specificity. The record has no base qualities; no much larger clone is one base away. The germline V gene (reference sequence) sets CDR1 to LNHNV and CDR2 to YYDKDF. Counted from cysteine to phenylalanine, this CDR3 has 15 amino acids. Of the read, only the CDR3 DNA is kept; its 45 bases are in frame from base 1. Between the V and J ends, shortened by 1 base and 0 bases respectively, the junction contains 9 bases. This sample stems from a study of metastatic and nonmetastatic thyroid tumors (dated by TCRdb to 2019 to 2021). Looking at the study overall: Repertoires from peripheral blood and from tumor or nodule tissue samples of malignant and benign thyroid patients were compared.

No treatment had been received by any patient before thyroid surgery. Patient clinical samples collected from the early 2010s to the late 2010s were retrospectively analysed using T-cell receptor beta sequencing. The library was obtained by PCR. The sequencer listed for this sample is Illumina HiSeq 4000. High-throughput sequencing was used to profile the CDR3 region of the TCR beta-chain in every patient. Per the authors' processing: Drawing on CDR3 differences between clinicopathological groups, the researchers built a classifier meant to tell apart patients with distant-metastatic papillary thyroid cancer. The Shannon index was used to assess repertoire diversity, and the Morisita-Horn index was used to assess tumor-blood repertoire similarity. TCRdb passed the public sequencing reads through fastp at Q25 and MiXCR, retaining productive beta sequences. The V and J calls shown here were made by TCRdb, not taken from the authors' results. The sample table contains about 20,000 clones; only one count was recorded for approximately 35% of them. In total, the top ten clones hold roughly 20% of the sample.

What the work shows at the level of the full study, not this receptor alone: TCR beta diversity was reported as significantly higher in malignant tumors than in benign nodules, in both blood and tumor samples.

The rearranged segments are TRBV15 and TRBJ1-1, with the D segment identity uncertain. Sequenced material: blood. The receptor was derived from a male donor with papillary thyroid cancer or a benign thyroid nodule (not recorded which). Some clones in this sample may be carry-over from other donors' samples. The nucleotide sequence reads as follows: TGTGCCACCAGCAGAGGAGACAAGGTGAACACTGAAGCTTTCTTT. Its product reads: CATSRGDKVNTEAFF.